This TCR beta chain appears in the sequencing data of a study of blood T cell repertoires in COVID-19. Germline CDR1 is MGHRA and CDR2 is YSYEKL. J lost 2 bases, V lost 0 bases, and 16 bases had no gene match. The CDR3 loop spans 21 amino acids. Methods used by the authors: Reference gene primer amplification in the assay estimated nucleated cell counts. Assay used: immunoSEQ multiplex PCR; TCRdb lists only in-frame clones, some missing. For V, J and clone size, that table is used; D and trimming come from the DNA. This sample yields fewer than 200,000 clones, of which 70% to 85% are seen a single time; nearly 15% belongs to the top ten.

The TCR originated in a man aged 45-60 years who had recovered from COVID-19. The material sequenced was PBMCs or T cells enriched from blood (not recorded which). The chain has TRBV4-1 and TRBJ1-5; 10 bases match TRBD1. The CDR3 DNA sequence: TGCGCCAGCAGCCAAGAACATACCCGGGACAGGGGTAGGGCCCGCAATCAGCCCCAGCATTTT. Encoded protein: CASSQEHTRDRGRARNQPQHF.